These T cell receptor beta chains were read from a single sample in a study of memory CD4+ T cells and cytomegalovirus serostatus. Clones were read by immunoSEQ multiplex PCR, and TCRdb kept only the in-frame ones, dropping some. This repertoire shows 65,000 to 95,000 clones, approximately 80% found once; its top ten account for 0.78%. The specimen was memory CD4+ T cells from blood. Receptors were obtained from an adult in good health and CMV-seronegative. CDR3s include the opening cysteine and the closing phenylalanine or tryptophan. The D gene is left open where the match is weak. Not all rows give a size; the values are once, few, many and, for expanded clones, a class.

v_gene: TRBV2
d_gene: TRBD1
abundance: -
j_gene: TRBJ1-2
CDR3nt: TGTGCCAGCAGTGGGGACAGGGTCTCTTATGGCTACACCTTC
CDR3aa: CASSGDRVSYGYTF

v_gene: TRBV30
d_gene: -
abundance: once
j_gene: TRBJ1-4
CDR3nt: TGTGCCTGGAGCAGACTGGAAAAACTGTTTTTT
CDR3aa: CAWSRLEKLFF

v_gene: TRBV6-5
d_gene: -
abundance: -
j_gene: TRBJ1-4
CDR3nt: TGTGCCAGCAGTTACCTGGGGGCGAATGAAAAACTGTTTTTT
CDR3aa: CASSYLGANEKLFF

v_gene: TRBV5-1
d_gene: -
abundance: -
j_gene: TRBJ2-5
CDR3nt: TGCGCCAGCAGCTTGGTGTGGGGAGGCCAAGAGACCCAGTACTTC
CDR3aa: CASSLVWGGQETQYF

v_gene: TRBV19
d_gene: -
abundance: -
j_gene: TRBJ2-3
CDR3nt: TGTGCCAGTAGTAACCCGCAGGGCCAAACAGATACGCAGTATTTT
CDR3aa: CASSNPQGQTDTQYF

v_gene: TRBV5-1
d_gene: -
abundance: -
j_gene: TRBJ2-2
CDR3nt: TGCGCCAGCAGCCTTGGATGGGGGGCGCCGGGCGGGGAGCTGTTTTTT
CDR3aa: CASSLGWGAPGGELFF

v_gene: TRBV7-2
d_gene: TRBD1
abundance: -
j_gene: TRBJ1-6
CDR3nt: TGTGCCAGCAGCCTGGGGGACAGGGGCAATTCACCCCTCCACTTT
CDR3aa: CASSLGDRGNSPLHF

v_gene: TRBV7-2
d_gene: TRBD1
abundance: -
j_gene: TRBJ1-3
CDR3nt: TGTGCCAGCAGCTTAGCAGGGACAGGATTTGGAAACACCATATATTTT
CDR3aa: CASSLAGTGFGNTIYF

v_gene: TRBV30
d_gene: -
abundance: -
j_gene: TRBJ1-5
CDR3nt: TGTGCCTGGAGTGTAAAGGGGGGGAGGCAGCCCCAGCATTTT
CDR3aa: CAWSVKGGRQPQHF

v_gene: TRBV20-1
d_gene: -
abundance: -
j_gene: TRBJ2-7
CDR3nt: TGCAGTGCTCAGGGGGGTTACGAGCAGTACTTC
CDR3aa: CSAQGGYEQYF

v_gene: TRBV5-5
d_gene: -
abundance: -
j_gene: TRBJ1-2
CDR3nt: TGTGCCAGCAGCTTGGCCCAGGGAGGTAACTATGGCTACACCTTC
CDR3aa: CASSLAQGGNYGYTF

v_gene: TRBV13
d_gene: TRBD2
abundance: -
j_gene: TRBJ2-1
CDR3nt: TGTGCCAGCAGCTTAGGCCTTCAGGGACTAGCGGGGGGGATATCCTACAATGAGCAGTTCTTC
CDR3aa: CASSLGLQGLAGGISYNEQFF

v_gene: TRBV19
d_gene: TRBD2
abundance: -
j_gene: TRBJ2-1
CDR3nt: TGTGCCAGTAGTATCTCTAGCGGGGGATACAATGAGCAGTTCTTC
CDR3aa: CASSISSGGYNEQFF

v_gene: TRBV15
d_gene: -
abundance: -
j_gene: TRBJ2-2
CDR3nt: TGTGCCACCAGTGCGAGGGGGGCCTCGAACACCGGGGAGCTGTTTTTT
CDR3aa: CATSARGASNTGELFF

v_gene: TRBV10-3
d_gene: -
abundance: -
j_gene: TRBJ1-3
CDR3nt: TGTGCCATCGAACAGGAGGGAAACACCATATATTTT
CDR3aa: CAIEQEGNTIYF

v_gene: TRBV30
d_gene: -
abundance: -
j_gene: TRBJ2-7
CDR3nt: TGTGCCTGGAGTGTACTGCGCGAGCAGTACTTC
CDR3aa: CAWSVLREQYF

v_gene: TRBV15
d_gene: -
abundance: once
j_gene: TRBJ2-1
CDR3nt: TGTGCCACCAGCAGGGACTATAGGGACAATGAGCAGTTCTTC
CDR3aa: CATSRDYRDNEQFF

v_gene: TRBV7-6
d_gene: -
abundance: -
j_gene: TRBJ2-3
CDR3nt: TGTGCCAGCAGCCGAACGAAAGAGGATACGCAGTATTTT
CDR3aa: CASSRTKEDTQYF

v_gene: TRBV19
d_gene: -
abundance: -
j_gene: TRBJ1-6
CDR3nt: TGTGCCAGTAGCCGACAGGTACGCTCACCCCTCCACTTT
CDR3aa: CASSRQVRSPLHF

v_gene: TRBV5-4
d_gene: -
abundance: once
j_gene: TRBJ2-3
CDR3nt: TGTGCCAGCAGCTTGGTAGGGGGGGCCAGCACAGATACGCAGTATTTT
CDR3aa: CASSLVGGASTDTQYF

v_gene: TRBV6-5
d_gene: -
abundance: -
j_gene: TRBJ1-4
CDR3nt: TGTGCCAGCAGTTCGGGGATGGGGTTTGGTGAAAAACTGTTTTTT
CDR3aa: CASSSGMGFGEKLFF

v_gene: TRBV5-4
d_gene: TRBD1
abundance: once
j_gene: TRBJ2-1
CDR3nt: TGTGCCAGCAGCTCACAGACAGGGCCCCCATTCCATGAGCAGTTCTTC
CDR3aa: CASSSQTGPPFHEQFF

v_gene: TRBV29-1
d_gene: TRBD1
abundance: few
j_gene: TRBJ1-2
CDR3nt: TGCAGCGTTGAGCGGGACAGGAACTATGGCTACACCTTC
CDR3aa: CSVERDRNYGYTF

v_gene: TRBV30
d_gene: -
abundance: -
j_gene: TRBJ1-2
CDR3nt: TGTGCCTGGAGTGTAAACTATGGCTACACCTTC
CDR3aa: CAWSVNYGYTF

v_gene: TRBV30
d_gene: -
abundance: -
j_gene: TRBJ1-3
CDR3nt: TGTGCCTGGAGGGTCCCGGGGGGAAACACCATATATTTT
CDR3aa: CAWRVPGGNTIYF

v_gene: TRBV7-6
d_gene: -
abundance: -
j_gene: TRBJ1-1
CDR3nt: TGTGCCAGCAGCTTAGTTAGACAGAACACTGAAGCTTTCTTT
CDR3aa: CASSLVRQNTEAFF

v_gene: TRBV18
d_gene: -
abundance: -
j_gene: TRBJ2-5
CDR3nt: TGTGCCAGCTCAAGCCCCTCTCGAGAGACCCAGTACTTC
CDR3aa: CASSSPSRETQYF

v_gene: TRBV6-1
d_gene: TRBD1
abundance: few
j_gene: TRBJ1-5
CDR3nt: TGTGCCAGCAGGACGGACAGGGGCAATCAGCCCCAGCATTTT
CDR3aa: CASRTDRGNQPQHF

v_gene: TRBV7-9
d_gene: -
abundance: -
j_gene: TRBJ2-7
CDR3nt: TGTGCCAGCAGCTGGGGGGATTACGAGCAGTACTTC
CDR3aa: CASSWGDYEQYF

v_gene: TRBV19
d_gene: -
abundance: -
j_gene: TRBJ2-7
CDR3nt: TGTGCCAGTAGCTCTATTGGCGGGACGGATTCCTACGAGCAGTACTTC
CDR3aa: CASSSIGGTDSYEQYF

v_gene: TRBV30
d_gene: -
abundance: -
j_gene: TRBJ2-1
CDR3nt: TGTGCCTGGAGTGTTGAAAATGAGCAGTTCTTC
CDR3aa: CAWSVENEQFF

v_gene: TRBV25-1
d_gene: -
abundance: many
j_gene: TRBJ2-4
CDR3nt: TGTGCCAGCAGTGACCCCCCGGCCAGCATTCAGTACTTC
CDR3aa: CASSDPPASIQYF

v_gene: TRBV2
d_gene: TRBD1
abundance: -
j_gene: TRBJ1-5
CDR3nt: TGTGCCAGCAGTGAACTAGCACCCGGACAGGGCAATCAGCCCCAGCATTTT
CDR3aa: CASSELAPGQGNQPQHF

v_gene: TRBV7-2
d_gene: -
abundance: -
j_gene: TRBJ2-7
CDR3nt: TGTGCCAGCAGCCTTGATCCTAACTCCTACGAGCAGTACTTC
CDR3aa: CASSLDPNSYEQYF

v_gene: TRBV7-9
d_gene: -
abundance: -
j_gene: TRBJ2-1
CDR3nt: TGTGCCAGCAGCTTAGCGCGGGCGGATGAGCAGTTCTTC
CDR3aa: CASSLARADEQFF

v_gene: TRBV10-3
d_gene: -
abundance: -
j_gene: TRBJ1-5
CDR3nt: TGTGCCATCAGCCATATTAGCAATCAGCCCCAGCATTTT
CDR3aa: CAISHISNQPQHF

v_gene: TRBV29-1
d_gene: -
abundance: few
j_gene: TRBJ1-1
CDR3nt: TGCAGCGTGACGGGCACGGAAGCTTTCTTT
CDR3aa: CSVTGTEAFF

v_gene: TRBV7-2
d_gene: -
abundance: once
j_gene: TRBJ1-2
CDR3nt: TGTGCCAGCAGCCCTCAGGGTGGCGGCTACACCTTC
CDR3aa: CASSPQGGGYTF

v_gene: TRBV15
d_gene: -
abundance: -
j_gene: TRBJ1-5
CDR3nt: TGTGCCACCAGCACTTTCGAGGCCCAGCCCCAGCATTTT
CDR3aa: CATSTFEAQPQHF

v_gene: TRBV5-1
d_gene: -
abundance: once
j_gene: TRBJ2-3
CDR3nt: TGCGCCAGCAGCTTGGTTTCGGTCATCACAGATACGCAGTATTTT
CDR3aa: CASSLVSVITDTQYF

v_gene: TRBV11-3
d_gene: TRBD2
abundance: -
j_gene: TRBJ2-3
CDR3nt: TGTGCCAGCAGCTTAGGAGTTAGCGGGGGAGTTAATACGCAGTATTTT
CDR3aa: CASSLGVSGGVNTQYF

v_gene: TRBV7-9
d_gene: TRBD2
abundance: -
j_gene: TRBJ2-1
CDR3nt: TGTGCCAGCAGCCCAATTGAAATAGCGGGGGGACCCGAGCAGTTCTTC
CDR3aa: CASSPIEIAGGPEQFF

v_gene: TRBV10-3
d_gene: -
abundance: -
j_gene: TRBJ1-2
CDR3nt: TGTGCCATCACGGGGGCGATAAACTATGGCTACACCTTC
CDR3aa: CAITGAINYGYTF

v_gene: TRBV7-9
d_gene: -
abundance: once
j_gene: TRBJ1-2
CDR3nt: TGTGCCAGCAGCTTAGATGTTGAGGGAGAAGGTGGTGGCTACACCTTC
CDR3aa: CASSLDVEGEGGGYTF

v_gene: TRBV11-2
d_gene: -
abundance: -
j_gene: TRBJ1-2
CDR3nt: TGTGCCAGCAGCCCCCTTAGTTCTCGTGGCAGGCGATATGGCTACACCTTC
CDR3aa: CASSPLSSRGRRYGYTF

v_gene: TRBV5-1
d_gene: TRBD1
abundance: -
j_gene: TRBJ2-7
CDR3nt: TGCGCCAGCAGCTTGGGGCCAGGGGGCCCCTACGAGCAGTACTTC
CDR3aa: CASSLGPGGPYEQYF

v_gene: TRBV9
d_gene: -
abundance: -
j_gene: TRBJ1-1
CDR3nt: TGTGCCAGCAGCGTAAATTCTTTTGCAGGAGAAGAGTCTTTCTTT
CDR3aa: CASSVNSFAGEESFF

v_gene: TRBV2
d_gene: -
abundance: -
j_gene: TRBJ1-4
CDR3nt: TGTGCCAGCAGACTTATCGGGGGTGAAAAACTGTTTTTT
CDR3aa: CASRLIGGEKLFF

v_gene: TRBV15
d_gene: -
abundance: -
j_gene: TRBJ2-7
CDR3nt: TGTGCCACCAGCAGAGGGGGGGCCCCCTACGAGCAGTACTTC
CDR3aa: CATSRGGAPYEQYF

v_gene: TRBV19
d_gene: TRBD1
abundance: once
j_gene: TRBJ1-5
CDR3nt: TGTGCCAGTAGTCTCGGACAGGGGAATCAGCCCCAGCATTTT
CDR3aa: CASSLGQGNQPQHF

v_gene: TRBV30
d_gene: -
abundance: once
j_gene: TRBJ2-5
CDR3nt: TGTGCCTGGAGTGTATCGGGAGAGACCCAGTACTTC
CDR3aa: CAWSVSGETQYF

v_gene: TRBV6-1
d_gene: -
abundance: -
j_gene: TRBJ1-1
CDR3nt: TGTGCCAGCATTCTCGACACCGGGACTGAAGCTTTCTTT
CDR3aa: CASILDTGTEAFF

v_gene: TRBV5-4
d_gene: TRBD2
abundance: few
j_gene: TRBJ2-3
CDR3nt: TGTGCCAGCAGCTTGCCACCTAGCGGGGGGCCGATCACAGATACGCAGTATTTT
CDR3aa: CASSLPPSGGPITDTQYF

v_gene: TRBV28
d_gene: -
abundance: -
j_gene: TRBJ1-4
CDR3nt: TGTGCCAGCAGAGAGGGGGCAACTAATGAAAAACTGTTTTTT
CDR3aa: CASREGATNEKLFF

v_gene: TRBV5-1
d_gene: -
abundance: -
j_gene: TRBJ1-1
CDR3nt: TGCGCCAGCAGCGGCAGGGGTGTAGGGACTGAAGCTTTCTTT
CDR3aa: CASSGRGVGTEAFF

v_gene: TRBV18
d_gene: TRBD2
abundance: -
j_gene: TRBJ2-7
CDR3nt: TGTGCCAGCTCCCTATCTAGCGGAGGTGACGAGCAGTACTTC
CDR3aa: CASSLSSGGDEQYF

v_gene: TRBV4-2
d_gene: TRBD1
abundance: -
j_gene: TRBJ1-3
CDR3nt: TGTGCCAGCAGCCAAGAAACAGGGGCGCCTGGAAACACCATATATTTT
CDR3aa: CASSQETGAPGNTIYF

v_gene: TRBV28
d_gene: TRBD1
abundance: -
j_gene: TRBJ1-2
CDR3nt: TGTGCCAGCAGTTTGAGGGACAGGGCAGACTATGGCTACACCTTC
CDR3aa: CASSLRDRADYGYTF